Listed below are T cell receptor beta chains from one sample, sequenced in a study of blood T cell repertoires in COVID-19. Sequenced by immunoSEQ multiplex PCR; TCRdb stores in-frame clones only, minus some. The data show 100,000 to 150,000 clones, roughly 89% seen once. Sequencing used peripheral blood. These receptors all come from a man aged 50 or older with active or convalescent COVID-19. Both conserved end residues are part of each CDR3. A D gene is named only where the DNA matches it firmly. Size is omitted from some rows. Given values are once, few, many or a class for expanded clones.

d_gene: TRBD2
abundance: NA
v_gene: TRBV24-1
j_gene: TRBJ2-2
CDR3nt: TGTGCCACGGGGAGGGCGATGAGCACCGGGGAGCTGTTTTTT
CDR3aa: CATGRAMSTGELFF

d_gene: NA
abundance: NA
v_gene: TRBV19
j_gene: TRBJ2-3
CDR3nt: TGTGCCAGTAGGCCCCGAGGTGGTGATACGCAGTATTTT
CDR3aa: CASRPRGGDTQYF

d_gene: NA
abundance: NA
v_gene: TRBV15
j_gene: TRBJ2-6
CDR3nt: TGTGCCACCCACAGAAGCTCTGGGGCCAACGTCCTGACTTTC
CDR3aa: CATHRSSGANVLTF

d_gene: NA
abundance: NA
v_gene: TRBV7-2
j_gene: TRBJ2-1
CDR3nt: TGTGCCAGCAGCCCACTACGGGTTAATGAGCAGTTCTTC
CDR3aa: CASSPLRVNEQFF

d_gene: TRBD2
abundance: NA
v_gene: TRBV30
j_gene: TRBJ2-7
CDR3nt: TGTGCCTGGAGTGTTTCGGTAGCGGGGGTTTACGAGCAGTACTTC
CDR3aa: CAWSVSVAGVYEQYF

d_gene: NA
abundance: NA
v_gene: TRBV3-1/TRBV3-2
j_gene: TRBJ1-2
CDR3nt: TGTGCCAGCAGCCAAGGGCACAGGGCGGTCTATGGCTACACCTTC
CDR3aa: CASSQGHRAVYGYTF

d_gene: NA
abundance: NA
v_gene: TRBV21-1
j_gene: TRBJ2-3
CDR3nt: TGTGCCAGCAGCAAATTGGAACAGGGGCCAGATACGCAGTATTTT
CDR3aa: CASSKLEQGPDTQYF

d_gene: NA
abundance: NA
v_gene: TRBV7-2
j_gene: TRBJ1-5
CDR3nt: TGTGCCAGCAGCTTGCTCCCTAGCGGCAATCAGCCCCAGCATTTT
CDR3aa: CASSLLPSGNQPQHF

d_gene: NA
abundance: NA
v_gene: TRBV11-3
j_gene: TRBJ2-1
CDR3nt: TGTGCCAGCAGTCATCCAAGCGGGCTCTCCTACAATGAGCAGTTCTTC
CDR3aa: CASSHPSGLSYNEQFF

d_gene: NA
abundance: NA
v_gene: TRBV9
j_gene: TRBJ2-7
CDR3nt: TGTGCCAGCAGTCCGCGGGGTCTGTACGAGCAGTACTTC
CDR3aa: CASSPRGLYEQYF

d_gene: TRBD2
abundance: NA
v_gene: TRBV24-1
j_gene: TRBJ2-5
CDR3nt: TGTGCCACCAGTGACGAGGGACTAGCGGGGGCAGAGACCCAGTACTTC
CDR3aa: CATSDEGLAGAETQYF

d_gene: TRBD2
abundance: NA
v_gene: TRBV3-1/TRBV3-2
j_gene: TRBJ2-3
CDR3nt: TGTGCCAGCAGCCCGCGGACTAGCGGGGGAGATACGCAGTATTTT
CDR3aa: CASSPRTSGGDTQYF

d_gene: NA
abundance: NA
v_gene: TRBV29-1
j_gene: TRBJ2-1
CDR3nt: TGCAGCGCCGACCAGGGTACCCCCTACAATGAGCAGTTCTTC
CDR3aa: CSADQGTPYNEQFF

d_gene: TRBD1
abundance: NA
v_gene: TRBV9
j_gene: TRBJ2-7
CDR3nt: TGTGCCAGCAGCGTAGGTGAGGACAGGTTCTACGAGCAGTACTTC
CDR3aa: CASSVGEDRFYEQYF

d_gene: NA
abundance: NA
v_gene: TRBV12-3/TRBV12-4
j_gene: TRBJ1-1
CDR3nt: TGTGCCAGCAGTTTACAGTTCTCTGAAGCTTTCTTT
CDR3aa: CASSLQFSEAFF

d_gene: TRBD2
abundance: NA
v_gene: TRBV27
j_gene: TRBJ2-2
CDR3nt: TGTGCCAGCAGGAGGGGACTAGCGGGAAACACCGGGGAGCTGTTTTTT
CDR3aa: CASRRGLAGNTGELFF

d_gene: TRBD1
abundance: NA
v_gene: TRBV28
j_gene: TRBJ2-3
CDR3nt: TGTGCCAGCAGTTCACAGGGGGATACGCAGTATTTT
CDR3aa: CASSSQGDTQYF

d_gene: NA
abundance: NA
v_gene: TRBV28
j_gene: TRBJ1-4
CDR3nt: TGTGCCAGCTTAGACCCCAGCGGGGGCATAGGTGAAAAACTGTTTTTT
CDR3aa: CASLDPSGGIGEKLFF

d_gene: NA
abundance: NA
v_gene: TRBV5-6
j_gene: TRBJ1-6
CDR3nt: TGTGCCAGCAGCTCGGGGATCTATGTGGACAGTTCACCCCTCCACTTT
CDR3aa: CASSSGIYVDSSPLHF

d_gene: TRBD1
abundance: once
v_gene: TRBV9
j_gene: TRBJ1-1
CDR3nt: TGTGCCAGCAGCGTTGGGAGGGGACAGGGAGAGCTGAACACTGAAGCTTTCTTT
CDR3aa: CASSVGRGQGELNTEAFF

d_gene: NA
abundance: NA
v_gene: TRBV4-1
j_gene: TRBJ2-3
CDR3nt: TGCGCCAGCAGCCCCCACCTTAGGGGTGGCACAGATACGCAGTATTTT
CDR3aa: CASSPHLRGGTDTQYF

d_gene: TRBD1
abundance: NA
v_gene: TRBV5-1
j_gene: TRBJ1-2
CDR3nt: TGCGCCAGCAGCCCGGACAGGGCCCCCGGCTACACCTTC
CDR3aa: CASSPDRAPGYTF

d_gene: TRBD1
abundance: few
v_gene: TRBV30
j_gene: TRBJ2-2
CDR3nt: TGTGCCTGGAAGCGTATGGGACAGGAGAACACCGGGGAGCTGTTTTTT
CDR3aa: CAWKRMGQENTGELFF

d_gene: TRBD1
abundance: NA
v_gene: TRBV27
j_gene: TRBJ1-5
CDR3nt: TGTGCCAGCAGTCCCCACATCTCGACAGGGAATAATCAGCCCCAGCATTTT
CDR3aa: CASSPHISTGNNQPQHF

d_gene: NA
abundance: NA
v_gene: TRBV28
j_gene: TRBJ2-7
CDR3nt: TGTGCCAGCAGTCCATCCGGGACAACCTACGAGCAGTACTTC
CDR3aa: CASSPSGTTYEQYF

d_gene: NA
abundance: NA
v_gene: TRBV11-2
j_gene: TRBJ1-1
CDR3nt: TGTGCCAGCACCTTCACAGGGAACACTGAAGCTTTCTTT
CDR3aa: CASTFTGNTEAFF

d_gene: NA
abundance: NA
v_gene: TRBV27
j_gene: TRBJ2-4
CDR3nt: TGTGCCAGCAGTTTTCACAGGTTCATAGCCAAAAACATTCAGTACTTC
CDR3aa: CASSFHRFIAKNIQYF

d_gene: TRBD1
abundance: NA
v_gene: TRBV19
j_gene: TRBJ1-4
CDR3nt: TGTGCCAGTAACCCCGCCGAGGACAGGGATGAAAAACTGTTTTTT
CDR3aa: CASNPAEDRDEKLFF

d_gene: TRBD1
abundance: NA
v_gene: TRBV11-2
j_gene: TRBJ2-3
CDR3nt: TGTGCCAGCCGGGGACAGGGCGCAGATACGCAGTATTTT
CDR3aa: CASRGQGADTQYF

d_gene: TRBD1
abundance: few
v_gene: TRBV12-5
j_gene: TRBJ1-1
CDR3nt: TGTGCTAGTGGTTTGGGGAAAAAACAGGGGACAGGTGAAGCTTTCTTT
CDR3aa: CASGLGKKQGTGEAFF

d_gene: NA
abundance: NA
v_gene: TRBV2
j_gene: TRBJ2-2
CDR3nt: TGTGCCAGCCTAGAAGGACAGCCGACCGGGGAGCTGTTTTTT
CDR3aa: CASLEGQPTGELFF

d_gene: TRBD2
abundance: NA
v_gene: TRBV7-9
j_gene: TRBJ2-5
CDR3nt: TGTGCCAGCAGCTTAACTGCGGGAGGGCCTTTGTCCCAGTACTTC
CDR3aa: CASSLTAGGPLSQYF

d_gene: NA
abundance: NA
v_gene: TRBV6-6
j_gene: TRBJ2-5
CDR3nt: TGTGCCAGCAGTCAAGAGGGTAAACAGTACTTC
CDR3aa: CASSQEGKQYF

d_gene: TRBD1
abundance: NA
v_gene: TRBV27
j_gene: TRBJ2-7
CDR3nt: TGTGCCACCTGGACAGGGGGCTACGAGCAGTACTTC
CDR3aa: CATWTGGYEQYF

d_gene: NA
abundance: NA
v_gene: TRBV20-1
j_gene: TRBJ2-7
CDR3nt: TGCAGTGCTAGTTACGGGAGTACTGGGTACGAGCAGTACTTC
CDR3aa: CSASYGSTGYEQYF

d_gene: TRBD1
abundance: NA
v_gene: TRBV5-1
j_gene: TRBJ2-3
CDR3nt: TGCGCCAGCAGCTTGGAACAGGGGTCCACAGATACGCAGTATTTT
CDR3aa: CASSLEQGSTDTQYF

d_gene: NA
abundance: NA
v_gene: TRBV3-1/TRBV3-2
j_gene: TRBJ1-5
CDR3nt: TGTGCCAGCAGCTTAAGGGGGGGGAACCAGCCCCAGCATTTT
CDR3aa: CASSLRGGNQPQHF

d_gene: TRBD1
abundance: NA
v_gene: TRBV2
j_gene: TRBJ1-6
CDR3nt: TGTGCCAGCAGGGTCGGGACAGCTAATTCACCCCTCCACTTT
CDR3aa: CASRVGTANSPLHF

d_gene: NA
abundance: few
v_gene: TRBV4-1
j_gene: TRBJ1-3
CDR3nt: TGCGCCAGCAGAACAAGCGATTACTCAGGAAACACCATATATTTT
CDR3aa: CASRTSDYSGNTIYF

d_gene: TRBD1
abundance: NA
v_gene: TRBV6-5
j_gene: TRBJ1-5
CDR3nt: TGTGCCAGCAATACAGGGGGTTCGAATCAGCCCCAGCATTTT
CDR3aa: CASNTGGSNQPQHF

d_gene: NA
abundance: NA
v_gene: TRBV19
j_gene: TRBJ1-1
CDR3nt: TGTGCCAGTAGTATTGGGGGCTTTACTGAAGCTTTCTTT
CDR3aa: CASSIGGFTEAFF

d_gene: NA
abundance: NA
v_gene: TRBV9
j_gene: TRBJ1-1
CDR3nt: TGTGCCAGCAGCGTTGACAGCCGAGGCACTGAAGCTTTCTTT
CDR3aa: CASSVDSRGTEAFF

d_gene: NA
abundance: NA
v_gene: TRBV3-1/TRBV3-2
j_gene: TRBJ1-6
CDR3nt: TGTGCCAGCAGCCAAGTTTCAGGCCAGGGTAATTCACCCCTCCACTTT
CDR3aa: CASSQVSGQGNSPLHF

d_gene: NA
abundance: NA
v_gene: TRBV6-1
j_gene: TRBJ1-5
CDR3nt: TGTGCCAGCAGTGAAGAAGGATTGACTTTGCATTTT
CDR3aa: CASSEEGLTLHF

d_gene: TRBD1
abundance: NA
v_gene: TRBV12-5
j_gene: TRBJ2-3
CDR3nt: TGTGCTAGTGGTCCCGGGACAGGGGGCAGTAGCACAGATACGCAGTATTTT
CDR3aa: CASGPGTGGSSTDTQYF

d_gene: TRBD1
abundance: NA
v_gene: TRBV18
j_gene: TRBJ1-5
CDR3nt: TGTGCCAGCTCACCACCTACTGGACAGGGATTTGGTCAGCCCCAGCATTTT
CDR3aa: CASSPPTGQGFGQPQHF

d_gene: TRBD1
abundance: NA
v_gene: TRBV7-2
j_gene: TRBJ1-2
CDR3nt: TGTGCCAGCAGCTTAGTTTTAGGGGGCGGCTATGGCTACACCTTC
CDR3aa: CASSLVLGGGYGYTF

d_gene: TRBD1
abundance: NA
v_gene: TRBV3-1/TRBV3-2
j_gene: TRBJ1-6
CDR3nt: TGTGCCAGCAGCCAAGGGATGACAGGGTATAATTCACCCCTCCACTTT
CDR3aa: CASSQGMTGYNSPLHF

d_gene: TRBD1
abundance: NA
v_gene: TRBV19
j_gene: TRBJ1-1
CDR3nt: TGTGCCAGTAGGCTAGGACAGGGGAACACTGAAGCTTTCTTT
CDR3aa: CASRLGQGNTEAFF

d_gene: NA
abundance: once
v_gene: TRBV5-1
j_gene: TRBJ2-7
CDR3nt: TGCGCCAGCAGCTTGGGAGGGTCTGCTTCCTACGAGCAGTACTTC
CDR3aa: CASSLGGSASYEQYF

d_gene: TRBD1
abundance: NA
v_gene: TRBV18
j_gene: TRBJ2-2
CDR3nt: TGTGCCAGCTCTCCGGACAGGGGGCGGAACACCGGGGAGCTGTTTTTT
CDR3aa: CASSPDRGRNTGELFF